Included here is one T cell receptor (beta chain) sequence, with context. TCRdb redid the calling of the 5' RACE reads with MiXCR, one entry per CDR3 protein. Here the sample spans roughly 500,000 distinct CDR3 sequences, roughly a fifth being singletons. These data originate in a study of identical twins. These data were also filed under a second study, of T cells expressing NK-cell markers.

Sequences were obtained from CD4+ T cells sorted from blood. The TCR was taken from a woman between 18 and 29 years old in good health.

The CDR3 protein is CSAYRGTVVGYTF. CDR3 nucleotide sequence: TGCAGTGCCTATAGGGGGACAGTAGTGGGCTACACCTTC. This chain links TRBV20-1 with TRBJ1-2, with 7 bases matching TRBD1. The germline gives CDR1 DFQATT, CDR2 SNEGSKA (reference sequence). J lost 8 bases, V lost 6 bases, and 12 bases had no gene match. The CDR3 is 13 amino acids.